The 31 T cell receptor beta chains presented below share a single source sample, sequenced in a study of molecular identifiers for immune sequencing clone quantification. One entry per CDR3 protein results from TCRdb running MiXCR on the PCR reads. The sample has around 320,000 distinct CDR3 sequences, 24% seen once. Sequenced sample: naive CD8+ T cells from blood, with Jurkat cell RNA spiked in. Subset described: FACS-sorted CD8+CD4-CCR7+CD45RA+ naive T cells. These receptors were obtained from a human donor in good health. Some libraries in this study had Jurkat cell RNA spiked in.

The CDR3, as DNA: TGTGCCAGCAGTACGACAGGGGAATGGGAGCAGTACTTC. Amino acid sequence: CASSTTGEWEQYF. V usage is TRBV28 and J usage is TRBJ2-7, with 8 bases fitting TRBD1. After removal of 5 bases from V and 7 bases from J, the junction contained 7 bases not matched to a gene. The CDR3 is 13 residues long. Germline-derived CDR1 and CDR2 are MDHEN and SYDVKM.

This clonotype was picked up a small number of times. The gene calls are TRBV12-3 or TRBV12-4 and TRBJ2-7, with a tentative D call TRBD1 (6 bases). Trimming pared 6 bases from V and 5 bases from J, leaving 17 bases between. This CDR3 is built from 14 residues. Written as DNA, the CDR3 is TGTGCCAGCAGCCCCCGGGACATCGGCAACGAGCAGTACTTC. Translating it yields CASSPRDIGNEQYF.

This chain links TRBV14 with TRBJ2-1, with D uncertain. The germline gives CDR1 SGHDN, CDR2 FVKESK. CDR3 length: 13 residues. Trimming left V 4 bases short and J 6 bases short, with 10 bases between. The DNA for the CDR3 is TGTGCCAGCAGCCCCCCGGCCTTCAATGAGCAGTTCTTC. Residues: CASSPPAFNEQFF.

Only a few counts were recorded for this clonotype. The V and J genes are TRBV6-5 and TRBJ2-7; TRBD1 agrees at 7 bases. CDR3 length: 14 residues. The ends lost 5 bases at V and 4 bases at J; junction bases unmatched: 8. CDR1 is MNHEY and CDR2 is SVGAGI in the germline V gene. The CDR3, as DNA: TGTGCCAGCAGTAACCGGGACAGTATGTACGAGCAGTACTTC. As protein: CASSNRDSMYEQYF.

A remark on this clonotype: With a much larger clone just one base away, this may be a read error. The J gene is TRBJ2-7, the V gene TRBV29-1; 8 nucleotides match TRBD2. V dropped 2 bases and J dropped 6; count of bases not matched to a gene: 6. This CDR3 has 13 residues. The V gene's germline CDR1 is SQVTM and CDR2 ANQGSEA. The CDR3 DNA reads as TGCAGCGTTGAAAGGCGGGGGGCCATCGAGCAGTACTTC. It codes for CSVERRGAIEQYF.

This clonotype was counted a single time. This chain joins TRBV7-9 and TRBJ2-7; D unresolved. The V end lost 3 bases, the J end lost 3 bases, and 6 bases lay between the germline ends. Germline assignment: CDR1 SEHNR and CDR2 FQNEAQ (reference sequence). This CDR3 region has 12 residues. The CDR3 region is CASSLTIYEQYF. The DNA of the CDR3 is TGTGCCAGCAGCTTGACAATCTACGAGCAGTACTTC.

The chain links TRBV7-3 to TRBJ2-1; TRBD2 aligns across 9 bases. Germline CDR1 is SGHTA and CDR2 is FQGTGA. The CDR3 has 15 residues. The trim removed 4 bases at V and 8 bases at J, leaving 9 bases unmatched. CDR3 amino acids: CASSWGLARIHEQFF. DNA of the CDR3: TGTGCCAGCAGCTGGGGACTAGCTAGGATACATGAGCAGTTCTTC.

Ten or more counts support this clonotype. The CDR3 reads CASSPGQGIGNQPQHF. The CDR3 DNA sequence: TGTGCCAGCAGTCCCGGACAGGGGATTGGCAATCAGCCCCAGCATTTT. The gene calls are TRBV7-8 and TRBJ1-5; 9 bases line up with TRBD1. The CDR3 covers 16 residues. Germline V CDR1 and CDR2: SGHVS, FQNEAQ. Trimming at V came to 6 bases and at J to 2 bases, leaving 8 bases not matched to a gene.

Of note for this clonotype: This may stem from a read error, because a much larger clone lies one nucleotide away. The rearrangement uses TRBV29-1 and TRBJ2-5; D may be TRBD2 (5 bases). The ends were cut back, 1 base at V and 1 base at J, with 7 bases in the middle. Germline V CDR1 and CDR2: SQVTM, ANQGSEA. The CDR3 sequence is 13 residues long. CDR3 sequence: CSVEGSGQETQYF. The CDR3 DNA reads TGCAGCGTTGAAGGCAGCGGCCAAGAGACCCAGTACTTC.

The V gene is TRBV24-1, the J gene TRBJ2-2; 11 nucleotides align to TRBD1. CDR3 length: 15 amino acids. Germline V gene lookup returns CDR1 KGHDR and CDR2 SFDVKD. Trimming at V came to 5 bases and at J to 5 bases, leaving 3 bases not matched to a gene. In nucleotides, the CDR3 is TGTGCCACCAGTGGCTGGGACAGGGGGACCGGGGAGCTGTTTTTT. It specifies CATSGWDRGTGELFF.

There are a few counts of this clonotype. This sequence joins TRBV6-5 and TRBJ2-7; no clear D. Germline V gives CDR1 MNHEY, CDR2 SVGAGI. The V gene lost 2 bases and the J gene lost 5 bases, with 10 bases spanning the gap. The CDR3 has 13 residues. The DNA for the CDR3 is TGTGCCAGCAGTTACGAGAGCAGAAACGAGCAGTACTTC. It encodes CASSYESRNEQYF.

In its sample, this clonotype was seen a few times. At one of its ends the junction is not consistent with the germline gene, which may arise from a read error. The chain has TRBV12-3 or TRBV12-4 and TRBJ1-5; 12 bases are shared with TRBD1. The CDR3 is 15 residues long. The CDR3: CASSTGTGGNQPQHF. CDR3 sequence (DNA): TGTGCCAGCAGTACGGGGACAGGGGGCAACCAGCCCCAGCATTTT.

This clonotype was observed a few times. The V and J genes are TRBV7-9 and TRBJ2-1; tentatively, D is TRBD2 (5 bases). This CDR3 has 17 amino acids. Germline V lookup: CDR1 SEHNR, CDR2 FQNEAQ (reference sequence). Trimming took 1 base from V and 0 from J, leaving 13 bases between them. The CDR3 region is CASSLGLATYSYNEQFF. The CDR3 nucleotides are TGTGCCAGCAGCTTAGGGTTAGCGACCTACTCCTACAATGAGCAGTTCTTC.

Turning to this clonotype: At one of its ends the junction is not consistent with the germline gene, which may arise from a read error. The CDR3 nucleotides are TGTGCCAGCAGCGGAGGACAGGTCTTGGGCTATGGCTACCCCTTC. Protein product: CASSGGQVLGYGYPF. The rearrangement joins TRBV3-1 to TRBJ1-2; TRBD1 aligns across 7 bases. The CDR3 is made up of 15 amino acids. CDR1 is LGHDT, CDR2 YNNKEL, per germline (reference sequence).

Points on this clonotype: This could be a read error, since a much larger clone is one nucleotide away. The chain couples TRBV19 to TRBJ2-5; 12 bases align to TRBD2. J gave up 4 bases and V 9 bases, and 9 bases lay outside the gene matches. The CDR3 runs 15 residues. Germline CDR1 reads LNHDA; CDR2 reads SQIVND (reference sequence). CDR3: CASTKTSGSLETQYF. The CDR3 nucleotides read TGTGCCAGCACCAAGACTAGCGGGAGTCTAGAGACCCAGTACTTC.

The chain uses TRBV20-1 and TRBJ1-2; D is uncertain. Germline V CDR1 and CDR2: DFQATT, SNEGSKA (reference sequence). With 1 base removed from V and 0 bases from J, the gap between germline ends came to 9 bases. The CDR3 totals 14 residues. CDR3 nucleotides: TGCAGTGCTAGAGCTGAGGAGTCTAACTATGGCTACACCTTC. Encoded protein: CSARAEESNYGYTF.

This clonotype was detected a few times. The chain carries TRBV13 and TRBJ2-1; 11 positions match TRBD2. This CDR3 has 15 residues. J was trimmed by 2 bases and V by 5 bases; bases with no gene match: 2. CDR1 PRHDT and CDR2 FYEKMQ come from the germline V gene (reference sequence). CDR3 residues: CASSGSGRAYNEQFF. The CDR3 DNA follows: TGTGCCAGCAGCGGTAGCGGGAGGGCCTACAATGAGCAGTTCTTC.

In its sample, this clonotype was seen many times. V is TRBV9 and J is TRBJ2-2; D call uncertain. The V and J ends lost 0 bases and 4 bases respectively, with 4 bases between them. In germline, CDR1 is SGDLS, CDR2 YYNGEE. This CDR3 spans 13 amino acids. Written as DNA, the CDR3 is TGTGCCAGCAGCGTAGTTACCACCGGGGAGCTGTTTTTT. Its translation is CASSVVTTGELFF.

This chain joins TRBV28 and TRBJ2-2, with TRBD1 identical over 8 bases. The CDR3 is made up of 16 amino acids. Trimming removed 5 bases from V and 3 bases from J; junction bases left unmatched: 8. In germline, CDR1 is MDHEN, CDR2 SYDVKM. The CDR3 spells CASSPTGEGYTGELFF. The CDR3 DNA sequence: TGTGCCAGCAGTCCGACAGGGGAAGGTTACACCGGGGAGCTGTTTTTT.

The J gene is TRBJ2-7, the V gene TRBV20-1; 7 nucleotides line up with TRBD2. Unmatched junction bases numbered 8, after V lost 0 bases and J lost 3 bases. CDR3 size: 15 residues. In germline, CDR1 is DFQATT, CDR2 SNEGSKA (reference sequence). The CDR3 protein is CSARDRRGGGYEQYF. The CDR3 DNA is TGCAGTGCTAGAGATCGTAGGGGCGGGGGCTACGAGCAGTACTTC.

To note about this clonotype: This may arise from a read error, as a much more abundant clone is one base away. V is TRBV5-6 and J is TRBJ2-7; D gene ambiguous. This CDR3 has 15 residues. Germline V gene sequence: CDR1 SGHDT, CDR2 YYEEEE. The CDR3 region has the DNA TGTGCCAGCAGCTCCGGACCTACAAATGCCTACAAGCAGTACTTC. Translation gives CASSSGPTNAYKQYF.

This clonotype has only a few counts. The J gene is TRBJ1-3, the V gene TRBV6-5; perhaps TRBD1 as D (5 bases). The germline V gene encodes CDR1 MNHEY and CDR2 SVGAGI. Trimming cost V 5 bases and J 2 bases, with 22 bases left between them. The CDR3 runs 18 residues. CDR3 bases: TGTGCCAGCAGTCAGAGGCCCGGGACGACGAAGGCTGGAAACACCATATATTTT. It yields the protein CASSQRPGTTKAGNTIYF.

There are a few counts of this clonotype. Written as DNA, the CDR3 is TGTGCCATCAGTGATAGTAGGCAGAATGTTCAAGAGACCCAGTACTTC. This gives the protein CAISDSRQNVQETQYF. V usage is TRBV10-3 and J usage is TRBJ2-5; no definite D call. This CDR3 has 16 residues. Germline V CDR1 and CDR2: ENHRY, SYGVKD. The V end was cut by 3 bases, the J end by 2 bases, with 16 bases between.

V is TRBV19 and J is TRBJ2-7; tentative D call: TRBD2 (6 bases). The CDR3 is 12 amino acids. Trimming cost V 3 bases and J 7 bases, with 10 bases left between them. Germline-derived CDR1 and CDR2 are LNHDA and SQIVND (reference sequence). In DNA, the CDR3 is TGTGCCAGTAGTATCAAGGCGGGAGAGCAGTACTTC. It translates to CASSIKAGEQYF.

In its sample, this clonotype was seen many times. V and J are TRBV4-3 and TRBJ1-5, with D perhaps TRBD1 (5 bases). The CDR3 length is 15 residues. Trimming cost V 1 base and J 0 bases, with 7 bases left between them. Germline V gene sequence: CDR1 LGHNA, CDR2 YSLEER. Written as DNA, the CDR3 is TGCGCCAGCAGCCAAGGACAGTATAGCAATCAGCCCCAGCATTTT. It is translated as CASSQGQYSNQPQHF.

On this clonotype: Just one base apart from a much larger clone, this may be a read error. The chain employs TRBV7-3 and TRBJ2-2; tentative D call: TRBD2 (6 bases). The CDR3 runs to 14 residues. CDR1 and CDR2 from the germline V gene are SGHTA and FQGTGA. Here the CDR3 reads CASSFSGSTGGLFF. For the CDR3, the DNA is TGTGCCAGCAGCTTCTCAGGGTCAACCGGGGGGCTGTTTTTT.

In this sample, this clonotype turned up many times. In DNA, the CDR3 is TGCAGTGCACTACCCAGGGCTAGCGGGGCAGATACGCAGTATTTT. This encodes CSALPRASGADTQYF. The V call is TRBV20-1, the J call TRBJ2-3; 9 positions match TRBD2. The V gene end was trimmed by 6 bases and the J gene end by 4 bases; junction bases not matched to a gene: 11. This CDR3 contains 15 residues. Per the germline V gene, CDR1 is DFQATT and CDR2 is SNEGSKA (reference sequence).

The chain carries TRBV7-9 and TRBJ2-7; D unresolved. Trimming took off 1 base at V and 2 bases at J, with 9 bases between the two ends. The CDR3 spans 14 residues. CDR1 and CDR2 (germline): SEHNR, FQNEAQ (reference sequence). The CDR3 sequence: CASSLDEFAYEQYF. In DNA, the CDR3 is TGTGCCAGCAGCTTAGACGAATTCGCCTACGAGCAGTACTTC.

This clonotype was observed many times. The chain couples TRBV12-3 or TRBV12-4 to TRBJ1-1; no firm D call. V lost 1 base, J lost 5 bases, and 11 bases lay in between. The CDR3 extends over 14 amino acids. CDR3 sequence reads: CASSLDSEGTEAFF. The CDR3 DNA sequence: TGTGCCAGCAGTTTAGACAGTGAAGGTACTGAAGCTTTCTTT.

A word on this clonotype: A clone one base away is much larger, so this may be a read error. The V call is TRBV4-3, the J call TRBJ2-3, with D unclear. V was trimmed by 0 bases and J by 2 bases, leaving 6 bases between them. The CDR3 is 14 residues long. CDR1 and CDR2 from the germline V gene are LGHNA and YSLEER. CDR3: CASSQDMSTDTQYF. The CDR3 DNA reads TGCGCCAGCAGCCAAGATATGTCCACAGATACGCAGTATTTT.

This clonotype was seen a few times. The chain combines TRBV7-9 with TRBJ1-5; possibly TRBD1 for D (6 bases). The CDR3 spans 14 residues. V lost 5 bases and J lost 7, with 15 bases in between. The V gene's germline CDR1 is SEHNR and CDR2 FQNEAQ (reference sequence). The CDR3 loop is CASSHEGGRQPQHF. CDR3 nucleotide sequence: TGTGCCAGCAGCCACGAGGGGGGCAGGCAGCCCCAGCATTTT.